This T cell receptor beta chain was identified in a study of cytomegalovirus exposure and HLA in healthy donors. Primers: 60 Vbeta forward and 13 Jbeta reverse. Per the authors' pipeline: In a later analysis, tens of millions of unique TCR beta chains included roughly 11 million shared by two or more donors. The protocol was immunoSEQ multiplex PCR, while the TCRdb copy is restricted to in-frame clones and leaves out a portion. V and J calls and clone size are given by that table; D and trimming were obtained from the DNA. This repertoire shows about 140,000 clones, roughly 80% found once; its top ten account for approximately 3.2%. Germline V lookup: CDR1 SGHKS, CDR2 YYEKEE (reference sequence). The CDR3 length is 13 residues. Trimming stripped 1 base from V and 2 bases from J, with 7 bases between.

Source material: PBMCs. This receptor was taken from a middle-aged man in good health and CMV-seronegative. V is TRBV5-5 and J is TRBJ2-7; D may be TRBD1 (5 bases). CDR3 residues: CASSLRGPYEQYF. DNA of the CDR3: TGTGCCAGCAGCTTGAGGGGCCCCTACGAGCAGTACTTC.